This is a list of T cell receptor beta chains from one sample in a study of T-cell memory formation after mild COVID-19. TCRdb reanalysed the 5' RACE reads using MiXCR and keeps one entry per CDR3 protein. This sample carries hundreds of thousands of distinct CDR3 sequences, more than 20% of them seen once, and the ten largest clones take 13%. The sequencing sample was made of PBMCs or a T cell subset sorted from them (not recorded which). Source of these receptors: an adult woman who had mild COVID-19 (a few samples of this study predate the infection). Cell type and time point are not known. CDR3s leave out the opening cysteine and the closing phenylalanine or tryptophan. Clone size is given for some rows only: seen once, a few or many times, or a class if the clone is expanded.

TRBV3-1	.	ASSQLTENYGYT
TRBV24-1	.	ATSAGGGRTEAF
TRBV14	.	ASSQGPSNEQF
TRBV7-2	.	ASSLAPSGTGGVTGELF
TRBV20-1	once	SARAGLAEKETQY
TRBV4-3	many	ASSQDLTDTQY
TRBV5-1	.	ASSLRPQAYEQY
TRBV28	few	ASSSRVQGRRGYEQY
TRBV5-1	few	ASSPPGTTTEAF
TRBV6-2/TRBV6-3	few	ASREYRGPYEQY
TRBV14	few	ASSHILAGDTGELF
TRBV29-1	.	SVEEGRNTEAF
TRBV2	.	ASLEANEQF
TRBV6-1	few	ALRQPAATLYEQY
TRBV4-3	.	ASSQDGTSYNEQF
TRBV7-2	many	ASSLEGRATEQY
TRBV7-3	.	ASSPRTSGKLQETQY
TRBV11-1	.	ASAVGRGAYEQY
TRBV7-3	.	ASSSLVAWEQY
TRBV12-3/TRBV12-4	few	ASSSRARSFRLANYGYT
TRBV2	.	ASSDPGTALGGEQF
TRBV27	.	ASSPRTGGNGYT
TRBV5-6	.	ASSLPGARTDTQY
TRBV6-2/TRBV6-3	many	ASSHSPTDTQY
TRBV29-1	.	SVEGGRGYT
TRBV4-3	few	ASSQYGQGDYNEQF
TRBV13	.	ASSSGRLAAGEF
TRBV18	.	ASSPEGNEQY
TRBV18	few	ASSQARDTQY
TRBV25-1	.	ASSESLAGPYGYT
TRBV9	.	ASSPRRLAGLETQY
TRBV5-1	.	ASSLGPGQGAYEQY
TRBV7-9	few	ASSLFGGDTGELF
TRBV5-1	few	ASSFLPGQDNEQF
TRBV7-3	.	ASSARATYEQY
TRBV24-1	.	ATSRTSGGAVEQF
TRBV10-3	few	AISREADTQY
TRBV25-1	.	ASSELRGGSYNEQF
TRBV12-3/TRBV12-4	few	ASSLLEKLF
TRBV24-1	few	ATSGAVNNSPLH
TRBV7-9	.	ASSIANHNEQF
TRBV7-6	.	ASSPGRSVRTEAF
TRBV6-5	.	ASSYGGGDGYT
TRBV24-1	.	ATSMTRGVAGGPYNEQF
TRBV10-3	few	AISESGRNTEAF